The TCR beta chain described here comes from a study of cytomegalovirus exposure and HLA in healthy donors. The wider study: Genotyping showed roughly 77% of approximately 430 donors falling in the Caucasian-associated ancestry cluster. Study findings and constraints: V- and J-gene trimming of TCR beta was linked (in a later analysis) to a missense DCLRE1C variant.

The length of the CDR3 is 14 residues. CDR1 and CDR2 from the germline V gene are SGHTA and FQGNSA. V dropped 8 bases and J dropped 3; count of bases not matched to a gene: 7. The PCR had 60 Vbeta and 13 Jbeta primers. Libraries were prepared by immunoSEQ multiplex PCR; TCRdb keeps only in-frame clonotypes and omits some of them. Altogether about 160,000 clones are present, approximately 84% being singletons, with the ten largest covering around 6.9%. Comments on this clone: Its antigen is unidentified.

The chain has TRBV7-2 and TRBJ1-1; 9 bases match TRBD1. The sequenced sample consisted of PBMCs. This sequence originates from a male donor in good health and CMV-seropositive. The CDR3 sequence is CASGLDRGYTEAFF. The CDR3 bases are TGTGCCAGCGGACTCGACAGGGGGTACACTGAAGCTTTCTTT.